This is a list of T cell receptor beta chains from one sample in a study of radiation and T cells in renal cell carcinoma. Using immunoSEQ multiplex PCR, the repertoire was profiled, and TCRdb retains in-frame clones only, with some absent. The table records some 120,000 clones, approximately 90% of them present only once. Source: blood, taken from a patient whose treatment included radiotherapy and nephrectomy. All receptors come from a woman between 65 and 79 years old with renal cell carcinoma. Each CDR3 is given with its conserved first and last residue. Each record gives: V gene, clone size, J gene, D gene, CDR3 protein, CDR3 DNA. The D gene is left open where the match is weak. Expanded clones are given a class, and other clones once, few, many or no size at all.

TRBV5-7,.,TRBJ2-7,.,CASSLSGETAGLISYEQYF,TGTGCCAGCAGCTTGAGTGGGGAAACAGCAGGCCTGATTTCCTACGAGCAGTACTTC
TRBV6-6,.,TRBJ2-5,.,CASSYPLQTGETQYF,TGTGCCAGCAGTTACCCACTACAGACTGGAGAGACCCAGTACTTC
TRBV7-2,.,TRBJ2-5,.,CASSSAAVQYF,TGTGCCAGCAGCTCCGCAGCGGTCCAGTACTTC
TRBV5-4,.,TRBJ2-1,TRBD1,CASSLQWDSSYNEQFF,TGTGCCAGCAGCTTACAATGGGACAGCTCCTACAATGAGCAGTTCTTC
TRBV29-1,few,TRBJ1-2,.,CSVRESMHGYTF,TGCAGCGTTCGGGAGAGCATGCATGGCTACACCTTC
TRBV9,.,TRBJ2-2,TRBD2,CASSVTSGGRNGELFF,TGTGCCAGCAGCGTAACTAGCGGGGGCCGTAACGGGGAGCTGTTTTTT
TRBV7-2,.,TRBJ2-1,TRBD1,CASSLVGTGLNNEQFF,TGTGCCAGCAGCTTAGTCGGGACAGGACTTAACAATGAGCAGTTCTTC
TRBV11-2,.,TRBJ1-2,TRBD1,CASSLARGRHYGYTF,TGTGCCAGCAGCTTAGCCAGGGGGCGCCACTATGGCTACACCTTC
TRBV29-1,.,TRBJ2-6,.,CSADSTGANVLTF,TGCAGCGCCGACAGCACTGGGGCCAACGTCCTGACTTTC
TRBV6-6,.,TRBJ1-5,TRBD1,CASSDPGQGNQPQHF,TGTGCCAGCAGCGATCCGGGACAGGGTAATCAGCCCCAGCATTTT
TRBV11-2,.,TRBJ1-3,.,CASRRPSGNTIYF,TGTGCCAGCAGGCGACCCTCTGGAAACACCATATATTTT
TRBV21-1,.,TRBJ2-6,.,CASSPRTGACSGANVLTF,TGTGCCAGCAGCCCTAGGACAGGGGCATGCTCTGGGGCCAACGTCCTGACTTTC
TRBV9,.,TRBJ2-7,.,CASSPETPRGYEQYF,TGTGCCAGCAGCCCCGAGACCCCAAGGGGCTACGAGCAGTACTTC
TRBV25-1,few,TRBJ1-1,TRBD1,CASRMPGQGDTEAFF,TGTGCCAGCCGCATGCCGGGACAGGGGGACACTGAAGCTTTCTTT
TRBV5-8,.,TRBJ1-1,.,CASTFIGLNTEAFF,TGTGCCAGCACCTTTATAGGGTTGAACACTGAAGCTTTCTTT
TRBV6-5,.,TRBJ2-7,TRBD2,CATERGRGEQYF,TGTGCCACCGAGAGAGGGAGGGGCGAGCAGTACTTC
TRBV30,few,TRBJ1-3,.,CACRDTGGNTIYF,TGTGCCTGCCGGGACACCGGAGGAAACACCATATATTTT
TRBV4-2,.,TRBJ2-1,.,CASSQDLRAAARQFF,TGTGCCAGCAGCCAAGATCTAAGGGCGGCGGCGAGGCAGTTCTTC
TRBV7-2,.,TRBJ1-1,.,CASSRGRVNTEAFF,TGTGCCAGCAGCCGCGGACGAGTGAACACTGAAGCTTTCTTT
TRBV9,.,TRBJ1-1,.,CASSATGYTEAFF,TGTGCCAGCAGCGCCACAGGGTACACTGAAGCTTTCTTT
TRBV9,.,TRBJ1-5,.,CASSVGAGINQPQHF,TGTGCCAGCAGCGTAGGGGCAGGGATTAATCAGCCCCAGCATTTT
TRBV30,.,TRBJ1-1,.,CAWSVRQNTEAFF,TGTGCCTGGAGTGTACGACAGAACACTGAAGCTTTCTTT
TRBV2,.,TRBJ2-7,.,CASSEARGIGEQYF,TGTGCCAGCAGTGAAGCGCGCGGGATCGGCGAGCAGTACTTC
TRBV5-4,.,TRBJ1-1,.,CASSLQGVGDTEAFF,TGTGCCAGCAGCTTGCAGGGCGTCGGGGACACTGAAGCTTTCTTT
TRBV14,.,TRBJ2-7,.,CASSLGISSYEQYF,TGTGCCAGCAGTTTGGGTATTAGCTCCTACGAGCAGTACTTC
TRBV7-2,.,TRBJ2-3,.,CASSLRGGSTDTQYF,TGTGCCAGCAGCTTAAGGGGGGGGAGCACAGATACGCAGTATTTT
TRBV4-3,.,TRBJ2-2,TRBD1,CASSQGVRQGAGGELFF,TGCGCCAGCAGCCAAGGTGTAAGGCAGGGGGCAGGCGGGGAGCTGTTTTTT
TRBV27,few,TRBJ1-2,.,CATLKPGRDGGGYTF,TGTGCCACCCTCAAACCCGGCAGGGACGGGGGAGGCTACACCTTC
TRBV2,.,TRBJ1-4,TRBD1,CASSPTGDPNEKLFF,TGTGCCAGCAGTCCTACAGGGGATCCTAATGAAAAACTGTTTTTT
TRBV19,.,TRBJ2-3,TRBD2,CASSWKRGSHTDTQYF,TGTGCCAGTAGTTGGAAGCGGGGGTCCCACACAGATACGCAGTATTTT
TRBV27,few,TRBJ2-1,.,CASSLVRQGGEQFF,TGTGCCAGCAGTTTGGTTCGACAGGGAGGGGAGCAGTTCTTC
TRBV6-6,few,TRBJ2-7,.,CASSYGTSLYEQYF,TGTGCCAGCAGTTACGGGACATCGCTCTACGAGCAGTACTTC
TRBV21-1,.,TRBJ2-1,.,CASSTPGLAGGPGEQFF,TGTGCCAGCAGCACCCCGGGACTAGCGGGGGGGCCGGGTGAGCAGTTCTTC
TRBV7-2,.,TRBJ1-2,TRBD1,CASSSGQGLWGYTF,TGTGCCAGCAGCTCCGGACAGGGCCTCTGGGGCTACACCTTC
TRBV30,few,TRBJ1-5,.,CAWSGEGGNQPQHF,TGTGCCTGGAGCGGAGAGGGTGGCAATCAGCCCCAGCATTTT
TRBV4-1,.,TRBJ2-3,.,CASSPMIRGGAADTQYF,TGCGCCAGCAGCCCCATGATAAGGGGGGGGGCCGCAGATACGCAGTATTTT
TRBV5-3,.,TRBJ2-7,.,CARSTAMGTETYEQYF,TGTGCCAGAAGCACCGCAATGGGGACGGAGACCTACGAGCAGTACTTC
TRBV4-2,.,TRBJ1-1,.,CASSQETSFLNTEAFF,TGTGCCAGCAGCCAAGAAACCTCTTTCTTAAACACTGAAGCTTTCTTT
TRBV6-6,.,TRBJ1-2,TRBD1,CASSSESKGAHGYTF,TGTGCCAGCAGTTCAGAATCTAAGGGGGCTCATGGCTACACCTTC
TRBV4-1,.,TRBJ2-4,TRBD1,CASSQWTGVTLLAKNIQYF,TGCGCCAGCAGCCAGTGGACAGGGGTGACTTTATTAGCCAAAAACATTCAGTACTTC
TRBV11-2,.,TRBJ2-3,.,CASSHTRGPPTDTQYF,TGTGCCAGCAGCCACACTAGAGGGCCCCCCACAGATACGCAGTATTTT
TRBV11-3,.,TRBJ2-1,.,CASSIQNEQFF,TGTGCCAGCAGCATCCAAAATGAGCAGTTCTTC
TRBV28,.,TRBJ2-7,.,CASSLAGKDFILYEQYF,TGTGCCAGCAGTTTGGCCGGGAAGGATTTTATTTTGTACGAGCAGTACTTC
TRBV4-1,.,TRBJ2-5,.,CASSQDHERRETQYF,TGCGCCAGCAGCCAAGATCACGAGAGAAGAGAGACCCAGTACTTC
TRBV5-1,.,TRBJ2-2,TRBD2,CASSSGLAGGNTGELFF,TGCGCCAGCAGCTCGGGACTAGCGGGGGGTAACACCGGGGAGCTGTTTTTT
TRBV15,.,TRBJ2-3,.,CATSRDRAGLQDTQYF,TGTGCCACCAGCAGAGATCGAGCGGGTTTGCAAGATACGCAGTATTTT
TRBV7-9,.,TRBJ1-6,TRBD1,CASSPGTGRSPLHF,TGTGCCAGCAGCCCCGGGACAGGGAGGTCACCCCTCCACTTT
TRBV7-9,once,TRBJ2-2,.,CARDTYTGELFF,TGTGCCAGAGACACCTACACCGGGGAGCTGTTTTTT
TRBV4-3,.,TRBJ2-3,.,CASSPSTSTADTQYF,TGCGCCAGCAGCCCCTCGACCTCAACCGCAGATACGCAGTATTTT
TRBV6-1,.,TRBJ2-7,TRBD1,CASSLTGTYEQYF,TGTGCCAGCAGCCTGACAGGGACCTACGAGCAGTACTTC
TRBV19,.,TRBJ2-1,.,CASSISFHNEQFF,TGTGCCAGTAGTATTAGTTTCCACAATGAGCAGTTCTTC
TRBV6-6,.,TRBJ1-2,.,CASSYSPGSLNYGYTF,TGTGCCAGCAGTTACTCCCCAGGGTCCCTTAACTATGGCTACACCTTC
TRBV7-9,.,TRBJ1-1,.,CASSLGRTNTEAFF,TGTGCCAGCAGCTTGGGACGGACGAACACTGAAGCTTTCTTT
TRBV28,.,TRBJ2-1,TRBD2,CASSRRLAGGLNLNEQFF,TGTGCCAGCAGTCGTCGACTAGCGGGGGGGCTTAACCTCAATGAGCAGTTCTTC
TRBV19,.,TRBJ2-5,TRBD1,CASSIGGSSGGRGETQYF,TGTGCCAGTAGTATTGGCGGTTCGTCAGGGGGCCGGGGAGAGACCCAGTACTTC
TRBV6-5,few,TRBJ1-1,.,CASSSHFDRIF,TGTGCCAGCAGTTCCCACTTCGATAGAATCTTT
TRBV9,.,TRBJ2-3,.,CASSAGTPLISTDTQYF,TGTGCCAGCAGCGCCGGGACCCCCCTAATAAGCACAGATACGCAGTATTTT
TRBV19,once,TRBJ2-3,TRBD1,CATTTGRDTQYF,TGTGCCACCACGACAGGGAGAGATACGCAGTATTTT